A single T cell receptor beta chain is shown here with its context. The data are from a study of shared clonotypes between healthy human individuals. Generated by immunoSEQ multiplex PCR, the TCRdb table keeps only in-frame clones and is missing some. Among 2.3 million or so clones, 80% to 95% were seen once, and the ten largest hold 0.35% to 0.45%. In germline, CDR1 is SGHAT, CDR2 FQNNGV. This CDR3 comprises 13 residues. V gave up 5 bases and J gave up 1 base, with 8 bases separating them. The rearrangement joins TRBV11-2 to TRBJ1-1, with D perhaps matching TRBD1 (5 bases). The TCR originated in a man younger than 30 in good health. Some clones in this sample may be carry-over from other donors' samples. Material for sequencing was naive CD4+ T cells from PBMCs. Documented subset: CD45RA+ positively selected. CDR3 in amino acids: CASSTGPNTEAFF. The CDR3, as DNA: TGTGCCAGCAGCACAGGACCGAACACTGAAGCTTTCTTT.